The present entry profiles one T cell receptor beta chain with its context. The data were obtained in a study of blood T cell repertoires in COVID-19. Recruitment covered about 25 US areas and drew participants whose ages spanned about 18 to 90 years. Profiled with immunoSEQ multiplex PCR; TCRdb holds only in-frame clones, not every one. Among roughly 190,000 clones, roughly three quarters were seen once, and the ten largest hold less than 20%. The germline V gene has CDR1 MDHEN and CDR2 SYDVKM. The CDR3 runs 13 residues. The V and J ends lost 7 bases and 5 bases respectively, with 11 bases between them.

The receptor was derived from a woman between 45 and 65 years old with acute COVID-19. The material sequenced was PBMCs or T cells enriched from blood (not recorded which). The chain joins TRBV28 to TRBJ1-4; D is undetermined. The CDR3 reads CASTSQINEKLFF. The CDR3 coding sequence is TGTGCCAGCACTTCACAGATAAATGAAAAACTGTTTTTT.